The 2 T cell receptor beta chains below were found in one sample sequenced in a study of OX40 agonist ivuxolimab in advanced cancers. Sequencing was performed with immunoSEQ multiplex PCR; in TCRdb, only in-frame clones are kept and a portion is missing. This table holds roughly 62,000 clones, about nine tenths found once. The input for sequencing was CD4+ or CD8+ T cells sorted from blood, taken in a trial of the OX40 agonist ivuxolimab. The receptors originated from an adult with an advanced solid tumor such as melanoma, head and neck, liver or kidney cancer.

This chain joins TRBV5-8 and TRBJ2-5; D unclear. Germline values: CDR1 SGHTS, CDR2 YDEGEE. V was shortened by 0 bases and J by 1 base, with 7 bases between the two germline ends. CDR3 length equals 14 residues. For the CDR3, the DNA is TGTGCCAGCAGCTTGGGACTCAGCCAAGAGACCCAGTACTTC. It yields the protein CASSLGLSQETQYF.

The CDR3 protein is CASSSGADYNEQFF. As DNA, the CDR3 is TGCGCCAGCAGCTCTGGTGCGGACTACAATGAGCAGTTCTTC. The J gene is TRBJ2-1, the V gene TRBV5-1; no definite D call. Trimming cost V 3 bases and J 3 bases, with 10 bases left between them. CDR1 is SGHRS and CDR2 is YFSETQ in the germline V gene. The CDR3 totals 14 residues.